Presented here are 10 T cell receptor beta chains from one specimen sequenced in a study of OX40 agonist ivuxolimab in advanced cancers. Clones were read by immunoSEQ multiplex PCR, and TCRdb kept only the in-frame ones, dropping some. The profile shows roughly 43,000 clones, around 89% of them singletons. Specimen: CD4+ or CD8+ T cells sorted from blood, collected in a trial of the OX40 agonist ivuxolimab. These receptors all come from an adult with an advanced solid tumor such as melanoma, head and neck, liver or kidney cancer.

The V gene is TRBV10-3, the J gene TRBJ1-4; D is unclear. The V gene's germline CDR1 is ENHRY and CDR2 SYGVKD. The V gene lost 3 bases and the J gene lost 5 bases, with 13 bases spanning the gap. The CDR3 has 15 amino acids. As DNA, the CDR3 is TGTGCCATCAGTGAAGGTTATGGATCCAATGAAAAACTGTTTTTT. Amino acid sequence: CAISEGYGSNEKLFF.

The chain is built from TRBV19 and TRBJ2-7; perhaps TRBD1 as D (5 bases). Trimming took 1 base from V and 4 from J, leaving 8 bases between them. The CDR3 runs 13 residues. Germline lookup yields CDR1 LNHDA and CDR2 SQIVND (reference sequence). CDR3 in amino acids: CASSIVPGYEQYF. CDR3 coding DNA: TGTGCCAGTAGTATAGTCCCAGGGTACGAGCAGTACTTC.

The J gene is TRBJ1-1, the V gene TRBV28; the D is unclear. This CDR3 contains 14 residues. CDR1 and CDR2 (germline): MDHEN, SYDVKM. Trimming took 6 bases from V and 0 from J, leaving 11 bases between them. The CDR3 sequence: CASSSTDMNTEAFF. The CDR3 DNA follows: TGTGCCAGCAGCTCTACAGACATGAACACTGAAGCTTTCTTT.

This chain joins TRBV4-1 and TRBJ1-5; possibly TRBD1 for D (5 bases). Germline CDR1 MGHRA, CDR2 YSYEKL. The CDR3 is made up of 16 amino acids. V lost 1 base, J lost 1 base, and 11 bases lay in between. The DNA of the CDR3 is TGCGCCAGCAGCCAAGTCCAGGGAAGAAGCAATCAGCCCCAGCATTTT. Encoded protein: CASSQVQGRSNQPQHF.

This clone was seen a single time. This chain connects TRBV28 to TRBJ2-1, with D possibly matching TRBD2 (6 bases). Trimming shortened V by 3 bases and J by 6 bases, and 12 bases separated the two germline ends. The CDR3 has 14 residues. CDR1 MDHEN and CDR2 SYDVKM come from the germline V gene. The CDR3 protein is CASSLELALNEQFF. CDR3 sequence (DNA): TGTGCCAGCAGTTTGGAGCTAGCGCTCAATGAGCAGTTCTTC.

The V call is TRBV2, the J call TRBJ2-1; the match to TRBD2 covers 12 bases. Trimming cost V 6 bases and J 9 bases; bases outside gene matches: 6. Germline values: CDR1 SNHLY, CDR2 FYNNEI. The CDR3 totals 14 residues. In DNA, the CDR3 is TGTGCCAGCAGACTTCTAGCGGGAGGGGTTGAGCAGTTCTTC. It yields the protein CASRLLAGGVEQFF.

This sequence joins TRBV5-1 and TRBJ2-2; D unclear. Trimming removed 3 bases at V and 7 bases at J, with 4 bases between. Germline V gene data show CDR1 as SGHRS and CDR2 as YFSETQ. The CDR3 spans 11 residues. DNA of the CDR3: TGCGCCAGCAGCTCCGGCGGGGAGCTGTTTTTT. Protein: CASSSGGELFF.

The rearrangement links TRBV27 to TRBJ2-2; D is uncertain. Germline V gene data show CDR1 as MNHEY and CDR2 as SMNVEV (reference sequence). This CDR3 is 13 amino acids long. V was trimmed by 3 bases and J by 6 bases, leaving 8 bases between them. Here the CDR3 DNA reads TGTGCCAGCAGTTTGGCCGGCTCCGGGGAGCTGTTTTTT. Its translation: CASSLAGSGELFF.

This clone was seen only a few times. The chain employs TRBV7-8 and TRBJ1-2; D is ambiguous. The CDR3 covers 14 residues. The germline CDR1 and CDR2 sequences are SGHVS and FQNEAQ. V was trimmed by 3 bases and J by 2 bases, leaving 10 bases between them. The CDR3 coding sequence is TGTGCCAGCAGCTTGGGAGACGCGAACTATGGCTACACCTTC. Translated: CASSLGDANYGYTF. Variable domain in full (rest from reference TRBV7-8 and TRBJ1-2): GAGVSQSPRYKVAKRGQDVALRCDPISGHVSLFWYQQALGQGPEFLTYFQNEAQLDKSGLPSDRFFAERPEGSVSTLKIQRTQQEDSAVYLCASSLGDANYGYTFGSGTRLTVV.

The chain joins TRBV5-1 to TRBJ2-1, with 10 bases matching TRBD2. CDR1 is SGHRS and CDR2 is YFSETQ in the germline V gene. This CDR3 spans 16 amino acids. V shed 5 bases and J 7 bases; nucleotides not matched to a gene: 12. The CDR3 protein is CASRSSPGLASNEQFF. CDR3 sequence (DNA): TGCGCCAGCAGGTCCTCGCCGGGACTAGCGTCGAATGAGCAGTTCTTC.